This T cell receptor beta chain was captured by sequencing in a study of T cell responses to AZD1222 COVID-19 vaccine. Study-level findings and limits: At baseline, seropositivity was found in only a handful of AZD1222 recipients. Spike-wide vaccine-associated CD4 TCRs dominated at 160-218 and 743-854.

Some clones are missing from TCRdb's copy, which holds only in-frame ones; the method was immunoSEQ multiplex PCR. The table shows more than 100,000 clones, with about 85% occurring only once. CDR1 is LNHDA and CDR2 is SQIVND in the germline V gene (reference sequence). CDR3 length: 14 amino acids. V was shortened by 6 bases and J by 1 base, with 10 bases between the two germline ends. To note about this clone: The antigen remains unidentified.

The input for sequencing was peripheral blood, taken 28 days after the second AZD1222 dose. The TCR was taken from an adult who received the AZD1222 COVID-19 vaccine. V gene TRBV19 combines with J gene TRBJ1-5; weak D call: TRBD1 (6 bases). The CDR3 protein is CASSYDRSNQPQHF. In DNA form, the CDR3 reads TGTGCCAGTAGCTATGACAGGAGCAATCAGCCCCAGCATTTT.